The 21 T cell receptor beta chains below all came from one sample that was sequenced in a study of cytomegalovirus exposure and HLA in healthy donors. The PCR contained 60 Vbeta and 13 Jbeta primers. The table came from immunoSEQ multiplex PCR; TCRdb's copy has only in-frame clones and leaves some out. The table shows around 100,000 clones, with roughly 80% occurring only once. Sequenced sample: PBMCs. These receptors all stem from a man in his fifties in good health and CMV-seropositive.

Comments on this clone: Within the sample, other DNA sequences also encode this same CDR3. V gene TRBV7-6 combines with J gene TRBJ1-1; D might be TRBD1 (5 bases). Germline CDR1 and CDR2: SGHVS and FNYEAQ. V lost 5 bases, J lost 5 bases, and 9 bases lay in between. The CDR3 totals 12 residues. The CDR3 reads CASSGGGTEAFF. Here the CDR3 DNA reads TGTGCCAGCAGCGGGGGGGGGACTGAAGCTTTCTTT.

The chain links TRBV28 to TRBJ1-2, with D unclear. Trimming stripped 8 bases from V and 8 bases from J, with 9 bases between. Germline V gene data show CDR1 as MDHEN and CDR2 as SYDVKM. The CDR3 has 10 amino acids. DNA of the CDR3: TGTGCCAGCGAGGGTTGGGGCTACACCTTC. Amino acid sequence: CASEGWGYTF.

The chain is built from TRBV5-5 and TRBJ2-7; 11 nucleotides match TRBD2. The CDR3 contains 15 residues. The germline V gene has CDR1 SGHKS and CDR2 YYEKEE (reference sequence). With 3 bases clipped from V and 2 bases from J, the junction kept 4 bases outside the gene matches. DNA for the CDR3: TGTGCCAGCAGCTGGATGACTAGCGGGACCTACGAGCAGTACTTC. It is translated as CASSWMTSGTYEQYF.

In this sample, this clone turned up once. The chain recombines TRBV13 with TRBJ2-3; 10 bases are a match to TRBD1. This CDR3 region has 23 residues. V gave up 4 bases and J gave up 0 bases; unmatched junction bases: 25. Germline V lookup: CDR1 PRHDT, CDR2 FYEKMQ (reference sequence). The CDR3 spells CASSSRIIHRDRGPASSTDTQYF. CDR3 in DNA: TGTGCCAGCAGCTCCCGGATCATACACCGGGACAGGGGCCCAGCCTCAAGCACAGATACGCAGTATTTT.

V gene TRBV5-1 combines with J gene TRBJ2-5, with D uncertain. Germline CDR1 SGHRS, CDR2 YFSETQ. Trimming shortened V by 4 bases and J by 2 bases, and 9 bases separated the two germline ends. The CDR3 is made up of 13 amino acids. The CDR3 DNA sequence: TGCGCCAGCAGCCCCGACGGGCAAGAGACCCAGTACTTC. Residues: CASSPDGQETQYF. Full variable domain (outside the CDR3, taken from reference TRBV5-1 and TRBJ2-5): KAGVTQTPRYLIKTRGQQVTLSCSPISGHRSVSWYQQTPGQGLQFLFEYFSETQRNKGNFPGRFSGRQFSNSRSEMNVSTLELGDSALYLCASSPDGQETQYFGPGTRLLVL.

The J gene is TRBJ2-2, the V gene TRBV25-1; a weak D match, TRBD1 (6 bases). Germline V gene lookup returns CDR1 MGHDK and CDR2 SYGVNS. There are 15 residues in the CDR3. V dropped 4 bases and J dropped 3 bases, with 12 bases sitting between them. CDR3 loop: CASSALQGDTGELFF. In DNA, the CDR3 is TGTGCCAGCAGTGCACTACAGGGAGACACCGGGGAGCTGTTTTTT.

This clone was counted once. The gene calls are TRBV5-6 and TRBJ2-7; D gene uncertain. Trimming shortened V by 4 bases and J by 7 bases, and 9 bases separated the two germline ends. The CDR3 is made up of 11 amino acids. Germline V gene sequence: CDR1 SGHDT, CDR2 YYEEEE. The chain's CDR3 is CASSLRSEQYF. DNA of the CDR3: TGTGCCAGCAGCCTCCGGTCAGAGCAGTACTTC.

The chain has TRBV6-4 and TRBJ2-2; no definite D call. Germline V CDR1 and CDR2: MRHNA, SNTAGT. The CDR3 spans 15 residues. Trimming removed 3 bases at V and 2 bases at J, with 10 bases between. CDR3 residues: CASSEVAENTGELFF. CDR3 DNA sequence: TGTGCCAGCAGTGAGGTAGCAGAAAACACCGGGGAGCTGTTTTTT.

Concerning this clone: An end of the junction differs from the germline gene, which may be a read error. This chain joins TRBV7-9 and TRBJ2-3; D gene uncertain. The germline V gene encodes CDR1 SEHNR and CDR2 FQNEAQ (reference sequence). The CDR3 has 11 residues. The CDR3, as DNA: TGTTCCAGCAGCCTCGCAGATACGCAGTATTTT. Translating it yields CSSSLADTQYF.

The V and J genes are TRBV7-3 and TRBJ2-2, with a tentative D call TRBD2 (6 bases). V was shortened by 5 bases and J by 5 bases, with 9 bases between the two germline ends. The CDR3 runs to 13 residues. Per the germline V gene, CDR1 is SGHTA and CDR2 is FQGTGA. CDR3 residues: CASSPTSTGELFF. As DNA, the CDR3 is TGTGCCAGCAGCCCGACTAGTACCGGGGAGCTGTTTTTT.

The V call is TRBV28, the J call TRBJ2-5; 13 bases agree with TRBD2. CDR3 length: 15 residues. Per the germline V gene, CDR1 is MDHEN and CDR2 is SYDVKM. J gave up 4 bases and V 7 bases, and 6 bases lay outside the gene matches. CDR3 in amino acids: CASKTSGRFLETQYF. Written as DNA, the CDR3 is TGTGCCAGCAAGACTAGCGGGAGGTTTTTAGAGACCCAGTACTTC.

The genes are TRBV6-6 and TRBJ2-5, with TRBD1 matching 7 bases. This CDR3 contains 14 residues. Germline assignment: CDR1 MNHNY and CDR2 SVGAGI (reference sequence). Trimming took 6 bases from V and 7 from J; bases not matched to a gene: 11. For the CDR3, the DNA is TGTGCCAGCAGCTGGGACAGCGCATGGGCGACCCAGTACTTC. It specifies CASSWDSAWATQYF.

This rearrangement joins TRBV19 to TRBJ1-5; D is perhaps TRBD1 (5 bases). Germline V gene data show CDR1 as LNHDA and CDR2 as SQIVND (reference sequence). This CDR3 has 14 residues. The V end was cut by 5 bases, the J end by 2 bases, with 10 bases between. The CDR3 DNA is TGTGCCAGTAGTCCCCGCAGGGGCAATCAGCCCCAGCATTTT. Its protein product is CASSPRRGNQPQHF.

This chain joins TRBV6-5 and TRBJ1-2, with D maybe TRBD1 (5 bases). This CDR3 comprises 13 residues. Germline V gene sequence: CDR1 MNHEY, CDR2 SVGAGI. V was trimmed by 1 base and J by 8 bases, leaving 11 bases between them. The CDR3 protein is CASSYWGVEGYTF. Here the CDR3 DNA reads TGTGCCAGCAGTTACTGGGGGGTCGAAGGCTACACCTTC.

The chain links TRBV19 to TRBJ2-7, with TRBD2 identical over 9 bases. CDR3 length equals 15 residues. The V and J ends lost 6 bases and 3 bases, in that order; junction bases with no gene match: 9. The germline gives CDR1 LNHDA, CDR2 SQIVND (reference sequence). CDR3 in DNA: TGTGCCAGTAGATGGCGGGAGGGCCCGGACTACGAGCAGTACTTC. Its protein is CASRWREGPDYEQYF. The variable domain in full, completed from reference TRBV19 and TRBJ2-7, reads DGGITQSPKYLFRKEGQNVTLSCEQNLNHDAMYWYRQDPGQGLRLIYYSQIVNDFQKGDIAEGYSVSREKKESFPLTVTSAQKNPTAFYLCASRWREGPDYEQYFGPGTRLTVT.

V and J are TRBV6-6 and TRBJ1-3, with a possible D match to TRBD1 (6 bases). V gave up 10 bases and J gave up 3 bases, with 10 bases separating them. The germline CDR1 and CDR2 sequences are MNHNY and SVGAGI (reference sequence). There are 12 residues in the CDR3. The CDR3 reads CATRGDGNTIYF. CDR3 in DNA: TGTGCCACCAGGGGCGATGGAAACACCATATATTTT.

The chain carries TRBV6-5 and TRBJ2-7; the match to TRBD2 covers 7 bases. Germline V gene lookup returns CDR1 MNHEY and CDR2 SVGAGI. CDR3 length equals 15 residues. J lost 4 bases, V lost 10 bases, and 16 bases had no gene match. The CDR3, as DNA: TGTGCCACTCAGCGTACGGGGGGAAAGTGGTACGAGCAGTACTTC. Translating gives CATQRTGGKWYEQYF.

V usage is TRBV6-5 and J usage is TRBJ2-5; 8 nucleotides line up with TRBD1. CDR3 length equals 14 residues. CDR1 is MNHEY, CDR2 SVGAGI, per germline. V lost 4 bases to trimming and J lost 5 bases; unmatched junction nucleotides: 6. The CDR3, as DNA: TGTGCCAGCAGTTCAGGACAGGGACGGGAGACCCAGTACTTC. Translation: CASSSGQGRETQYF.

The CDR3 region has the DNA TGTGCCAGCACCCTATTCGGGGATACGCAGTATTTT. Protein sequence: CASTLFGDTQYF. The chain is built from TRBV11-1 and TRBJ2-3; D is unclear. Germline V gene lookup returns CDR1 SGHAT and CDR2 FQDESV (reference sequence). Trimming removed 7 bases at V and 6 bases at J, with 11 bases between. The CDR3 is made up of 12 amino acids. The complete variable domain, with remaining parts taken from reference TRBV11-1 and TRBJ2-3, reads EAEVAQSPRYKITEKSQAVAFWCDPISGHATLYWYRQILGQGPELLVQFQDESVVDDSQLPKDRFSAERLKGVDSTLKIQPAELGDSAMYLCASTLFGDTQYFGPGTRLTVL.

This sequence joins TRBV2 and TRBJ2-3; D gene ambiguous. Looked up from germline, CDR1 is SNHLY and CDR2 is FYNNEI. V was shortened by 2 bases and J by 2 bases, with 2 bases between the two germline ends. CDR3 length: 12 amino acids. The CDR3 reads CASSEHTDTQYF. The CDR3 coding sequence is TGTGCCAGCAGTGAACACACAGATACGCAGTATTTT.

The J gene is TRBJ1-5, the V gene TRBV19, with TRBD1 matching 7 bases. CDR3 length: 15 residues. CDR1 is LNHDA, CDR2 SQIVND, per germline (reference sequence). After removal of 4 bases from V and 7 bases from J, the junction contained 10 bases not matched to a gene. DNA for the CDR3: TGTGCCAGTAGTACCCTACAGGGGTCTCCCCAGCCCCAGCATTTT. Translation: CASSTLQGSPQPQHF.